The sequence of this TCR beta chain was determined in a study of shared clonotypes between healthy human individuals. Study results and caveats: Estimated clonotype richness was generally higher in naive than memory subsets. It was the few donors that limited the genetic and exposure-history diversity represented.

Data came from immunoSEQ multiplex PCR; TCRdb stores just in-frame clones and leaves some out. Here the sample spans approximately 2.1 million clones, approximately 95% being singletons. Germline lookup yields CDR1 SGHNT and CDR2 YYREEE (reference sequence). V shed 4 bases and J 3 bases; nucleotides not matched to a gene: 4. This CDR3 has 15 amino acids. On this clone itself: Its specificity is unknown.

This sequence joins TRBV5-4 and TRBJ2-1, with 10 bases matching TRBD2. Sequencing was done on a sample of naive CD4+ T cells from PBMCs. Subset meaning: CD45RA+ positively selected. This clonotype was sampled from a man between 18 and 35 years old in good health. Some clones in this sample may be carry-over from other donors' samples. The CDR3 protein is CASSRASGSYNEQFF. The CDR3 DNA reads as TGTGCCAGCAGCCGTGCTAGCGGGAGCTACAATGAGCAGTTCTTC.